Described below is a single TCR beta chain sequence and its context. This clone was recorded only once. Its antigen is currently not known. No much larger clone is present one base from it, and per-base qualities are unavailable. The sample originates from a study of Ad26.COV2.S vaccination and SARS-CoV-2 variants (dated by TCRdb to the early 2020s). For the study in its entirety: Donors in the vaccine arm were drawn from COV1001, a multicentre, randomized, double-blind, placebo-controlled phase I-IIa trial testing Ad26.COV2.S in healthy adults. A total of around 32 samples were included in the TCR-sequenced set, comprising roughly 19 Ad26.COV2.S vaccine recipients, 5 placebo recipients and 8 SARS-CoV-2 convalescent individuals. Investigators remained blinded to trial group allocation during experiments and outcome assessment. The specificity and breadth of SARS-CoV-2-reactive T cell receptors after Ad26.COV2.S vaccination were assessed by TCRbeta repertoire sequencing. Participants in the trial were split at random into five groups of five each, receiving low-dose or high-dose Ad26.COV2.S once or twice, or else placebo on both occasions. Ad26.COV2.S was administered intramuscularly at a dose of 5x10^10 or 1x10^11 viral particles, either as one shot or as two shots given 56 days apart. Summary of the overall study and its limitations: Higher spike-specific TCR breadth was observed in Ad26.COV2.S recipients than in placebo recipients (P = 0.0014). According to the authors, total T cell responses may have been underestimated by the TCR breadth and depth analyses. Vaccine and placebo recipients had comparable non-spike TCR breadth, which fits with the vaccine containing only spike. The study lacked the statistical power to compare responses across vaccine doses or regimens. After vaccination, spike-specific CD8+ and CD4+ T cell responses were reported to show substantial breadth.

The immunoSEQ Assay was used to sequence TCRbeta CDR3 regions. After extraction, genomic DNA underwent amplification by bias-controlled multiplex PCR, followed by high-throughput sequencing. The original methods were these. To quantify the absolute abundance of every unique TCRbeta CDR3 region, sequences were collapsed and filtered. T cell fraction was estimated by normalizing TCRbeta template counts to usable DNA, which was measured by amplifying reference genes present in all nucleated cells. Repertoire TCRs were annotated as SARS-CoV-2-specific by exact matching of V gene, CDR3 amino acid sequence and J gene to a known reactive TCR set. The reference SARS-CoV-2 TCR set came from MIRA and was filtered for enrichment in COVID-19-positive ImmuneCODE repertoires, removing public or cross-reactive TCRs. Drawing on the MIRA antigens, annotated TCRs were analysed further at the level of specific ORF or position within ORF. Breadth was defined as the number of annotated unique rearrangements divided by the total number of unique productive rearrangements, and depth was defined as the summed frequency of the annotated unique rearrangements. Group comparisons of TCR breadth used two-sided Wilcoxon rank-sum tests. TCRdb mirrors the immuneACCESS table, restricted to in-frame sequences. Some clones are absent from its copies; in checked studies, under half trace to an unresolved V gene, and the reason for the others is unknown. V and J calls and clone size follow that table, whereas D and trimming were derived from the DNA. Here the sample has approximately 280,000 clones; more than 70% occur a single time. The leading ten clones occupy under 4% of the sample.

Counted from cysteine to phenylalanine, this CDR3 has 15 amino acids. Solely the CDR3 DNA is kept, with 45 bases framed from the first base. Taken from the germline V gene, the CDR1 and CDR2 loops are MNHEY and SVGEGT. Trimmed from V: 4 bases; trimmed from J: 8 bases; junction bases lacking a gene match: 3. Sample treatment or condition, as interpreted from the label and publication: approximately 18 received Ad26.COV2.S at low or high dose, single or two shots; about 5 received placebo; per-sample allocation not given. Repertoires of vaccine and placebo recipients were sequenced from samples collected on day 63 after the first injection. In Cohort 1b, 25 adults aged 18-55 years were enrolled at a single site in Boston, USA, between 29 July and 7 August 2020. Ad26.COV2.S was a replication-incompetent adenovirus type 26 vector that expressed a prefusion-stabilized SARS-CoV-2 spike protein derived from the original Wuhan strain.

The material sequenced was peripheral blood, taken in a trial of Ad26.COV2.S vaccine versus placebo. The V and J genes are TRBV6-2 or TRBV6-3 and TRBJ2-1; 15 bases in between match TRBD2. The clonotype comes from a person between 18 and 59 years old who received the Ad26.COV2.S COVID-19 vaccine or a placebo. The CDR3 sequence is CASSWTSGGAYEQFF. The DNA sequence follows: TGTGCCAGCAGTTGGACTAGCGGGGGGGCATATGAGCAGTTCTTC.